These T cell receptor beta chains were read from a single sample in a study of shared clonotypes between healthy human individuals. The data were produced by immunoSEQ multiplex PCR, yet TCRdb's version contains in-frame clones alone and is incomplete. In the table there are millions of clones, roughly 95% of which are singletons. Material: naive CD8+ T cells sorted from blood. Receptors were obtained from a man younger than 35 in good health. CDR3s include the opening cysteine and the closing phenylalanine or tryptophan. D genes are given only for firm matches. The size of a clone is reported for some rows only, either as once, few or many, or as a class for expanded clones.

J,V,D,size,DNA,CDR3
TRBJ1-2,TRBV4-1,TRBD1,NA,TGCGCCAGCAGCCCCGGAACAGGGGCTAACTATGGCTACACCTTC,CASSPGTGANYGYTF
TRBJ1-2,TRBV11-2,NA,once,TGTGCCAGCAGCCCCGGACCCGTGAGCTATGGCTACACCTTC,CASSPGPVSYGYTF
TRBJ2-4,TRBV6-1,NA,NA,TGTGCCAGCAGTGGGACACGGACGGGGTTGGACATTCAGTACTTC,CASSGTRTGLDIQYF
TRBJ2-7,TRBV19,TRBD1,many,TGTGCCAGTAGTCCCGGGACAGGGGCCTACGAGCAGTACTTC,CASSPGTGAYEQYF
TRBJ2-7,TRBV5-4,NA,NA,TGTGCCAGCAGCCAAGGTCCCCCCGGGGCCTACGAGCAGTACTTC,CASSQGPPGAYEQYF
TRBJ2-7,TRBV27,NA,NA,TGTGCCAGCAGTCCGGACAGATCTCTCTACGAGCAGTACTTC,CASSPDRSLYEQYF
TRBJ2-7,TRBV9,NA,NA,TGTGCCAGCAGTAAACTTTCCGGGACCGACATCTACGAGCAGTACTTC,CASSKLSGTDIYEQYF
TRBJ1-4,TRBV4-3,NA,NA,TGCGCCAGCAGCCAAGGGCGGGGGGCGATGGAAAAACTGTTTTTT,CASSQGRGAMEKLFF
TRBJ1-4,TRBV13,TRBD1,NA,TGTGCCAGCAGTTTGGACAGGGTCAGTGAAAAACTGTTTTTT,CASSLDRVSEKLFF
TRBJ1-3,TRBV30,NA,NA,TGTGCCTGGGGAGGGGACTCTGGAAACACCATATATTTT,CAWGGDSGNTIYF